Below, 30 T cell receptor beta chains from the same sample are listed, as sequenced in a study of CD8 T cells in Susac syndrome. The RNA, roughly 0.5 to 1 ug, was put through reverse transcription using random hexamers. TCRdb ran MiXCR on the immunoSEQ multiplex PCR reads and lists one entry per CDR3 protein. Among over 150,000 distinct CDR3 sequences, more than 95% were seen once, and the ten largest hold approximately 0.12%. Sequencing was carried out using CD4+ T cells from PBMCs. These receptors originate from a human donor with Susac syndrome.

The DNA of the CDR3 is TGTGCCAGCAGCGTAGGTGGAGGGGGCGAGGAAGAGACCCAGTACTTC. Translation: CASSVGGGGEEETQYF. The chain couples TRBV9 to TRBJ2-5; tentatively, D is TRBD1 (7 bases). This CDR3 has 16 amino acids. V was pared by 0 bases and J by 3 bases, with 15 bases between. Germline CDR1 and CDR2: SGDLS and YYNGEE.

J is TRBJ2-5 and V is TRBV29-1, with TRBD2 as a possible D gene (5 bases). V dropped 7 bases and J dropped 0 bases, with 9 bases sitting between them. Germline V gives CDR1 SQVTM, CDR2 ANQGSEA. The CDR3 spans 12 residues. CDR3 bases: TGCAGCGGTGTCGGGAACCAAGAGACCCAGTACTTC. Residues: CSGVGNQETQYF.

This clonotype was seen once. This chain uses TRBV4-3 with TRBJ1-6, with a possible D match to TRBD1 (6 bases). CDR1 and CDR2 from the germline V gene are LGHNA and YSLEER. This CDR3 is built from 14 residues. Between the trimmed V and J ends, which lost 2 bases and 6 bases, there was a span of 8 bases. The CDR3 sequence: CASSQWTANSPLHF. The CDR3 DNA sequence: TGCGCCAGCAGCCAATGGACAGCTAATTCACCCCTCCACTTT.

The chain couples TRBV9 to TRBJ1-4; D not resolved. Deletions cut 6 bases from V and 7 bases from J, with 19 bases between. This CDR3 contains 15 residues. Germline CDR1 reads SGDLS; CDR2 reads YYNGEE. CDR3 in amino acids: CASTPSVGFSEKLFF. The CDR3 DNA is TGTGCCAGCACCCCCTCGGTAGGGTTTAGTGAAAAACTGTTTTTT. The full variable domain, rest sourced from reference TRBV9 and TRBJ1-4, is DSGVTQTPKHLITATGQRVTLRCSPRSGDLSVYWYQQSLDQGLQFLIQYYNGEERAKGNILERFSAQQFPDLHSELNLSSLELGDSALYFCASTPSVGFSEKLFFGSGTQLSVL.

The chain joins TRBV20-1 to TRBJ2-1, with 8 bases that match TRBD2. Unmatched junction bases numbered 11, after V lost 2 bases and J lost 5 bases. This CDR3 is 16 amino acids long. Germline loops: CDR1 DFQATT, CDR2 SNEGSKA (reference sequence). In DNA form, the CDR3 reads TGCAGTGCTAGATTTGGGGCTAGCGGGTCAGACAATGAGCAGTTCTTC. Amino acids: CSARFGASGSDNEQFF.

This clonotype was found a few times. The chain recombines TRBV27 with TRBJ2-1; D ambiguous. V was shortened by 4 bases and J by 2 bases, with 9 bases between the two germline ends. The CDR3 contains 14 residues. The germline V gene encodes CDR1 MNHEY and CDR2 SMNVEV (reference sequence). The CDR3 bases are TGTGCCAGCAGTTCGGACCGCACCTACAATGAGCAGTTCTTC. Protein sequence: CASSSDRTYNEQFF.

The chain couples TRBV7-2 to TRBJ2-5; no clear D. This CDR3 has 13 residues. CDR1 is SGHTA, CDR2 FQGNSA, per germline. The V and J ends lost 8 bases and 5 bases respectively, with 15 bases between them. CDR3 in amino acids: CASANGEGETQYF. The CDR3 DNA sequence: TGTGCCAGCGCCAACGGTGAAGGGGAGACCCAGTACTTC. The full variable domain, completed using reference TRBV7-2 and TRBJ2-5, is GAGVSQSPSNKVTEKGKDVELRCDPISGHTALYWYRQSLGQGLEFLIYFQGNSAPDKSGLPSDRFSAERTGGSVSTLTIQRTQQEDSAVYLCASANGEGETQYFGPGTRLLVL.

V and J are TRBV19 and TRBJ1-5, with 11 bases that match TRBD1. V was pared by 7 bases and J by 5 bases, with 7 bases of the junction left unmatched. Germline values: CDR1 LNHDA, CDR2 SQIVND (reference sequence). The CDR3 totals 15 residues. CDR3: CASTSDRGRDQPQHF. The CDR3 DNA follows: TGTGCCAGTACCTCGGACAGGGGGCGTGATCAGCCCCAGCATTTT. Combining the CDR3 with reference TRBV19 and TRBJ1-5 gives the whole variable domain DGGITQSPKYLFRKEGQNVTLSCEQNLNHDAMYWYRQDPGQGLRLIYYSQIVNDFQKGDIAEGYSVSREKKESFPLTVTSAQKNPTAFYLCASTSDRGRDQPQHFGDGTRLSIL.

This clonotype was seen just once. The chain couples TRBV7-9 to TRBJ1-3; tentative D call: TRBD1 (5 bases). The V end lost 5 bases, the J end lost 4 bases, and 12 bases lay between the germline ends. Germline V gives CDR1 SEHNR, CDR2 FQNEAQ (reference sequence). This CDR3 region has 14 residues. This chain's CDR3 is CASSQTVAGNTIYF. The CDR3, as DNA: TGTGCCAGCAGCCAGACAGTCGCCGGAAACACCATATATTTT.

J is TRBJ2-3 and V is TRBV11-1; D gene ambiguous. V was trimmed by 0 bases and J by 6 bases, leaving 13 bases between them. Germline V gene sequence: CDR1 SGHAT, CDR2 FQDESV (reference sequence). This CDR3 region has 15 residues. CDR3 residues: CASSLALSNRDTQYF. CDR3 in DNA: TGTGCCAGCAGCTTAGCACTCTCGAACCGGGATACGCAGTATTTT. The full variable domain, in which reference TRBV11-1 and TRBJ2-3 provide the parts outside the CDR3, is EAEVAQSPRYKITEKSQAVAFWCDPISGHATLYWYRQILGQGPELLVQFQDESVVDDSQLPKDRFSAERLKGVDSTLKIQPAELGDSAMYLCASSLALSNRDTQYFGPGTRLTVL.

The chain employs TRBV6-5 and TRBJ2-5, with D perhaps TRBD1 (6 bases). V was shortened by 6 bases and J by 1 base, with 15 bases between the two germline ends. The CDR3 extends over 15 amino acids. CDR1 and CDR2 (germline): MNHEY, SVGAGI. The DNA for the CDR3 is TGTGCCAGCAGAAACACTAACAGGGTCCAAGAGACCCAGTACTTC. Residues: CASRNTNRVQETQYF.

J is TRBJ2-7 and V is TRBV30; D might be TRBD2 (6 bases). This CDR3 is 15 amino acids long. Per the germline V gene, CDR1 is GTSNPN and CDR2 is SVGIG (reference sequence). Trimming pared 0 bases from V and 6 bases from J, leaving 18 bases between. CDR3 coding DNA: TGTGCCTGGAGTGTACATAATAGCGGAGCTACCGAGCAGTACTTC. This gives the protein CAWSVHNSGATEQYF.

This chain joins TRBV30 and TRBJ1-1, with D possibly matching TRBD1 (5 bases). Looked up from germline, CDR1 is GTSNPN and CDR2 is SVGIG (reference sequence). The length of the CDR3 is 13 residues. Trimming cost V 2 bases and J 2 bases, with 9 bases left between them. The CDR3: CAWSWGDNTEAFF. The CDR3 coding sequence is TGTGCCTGGAGTTGGGGGGACAACACTGAAGCTTTCTTT.

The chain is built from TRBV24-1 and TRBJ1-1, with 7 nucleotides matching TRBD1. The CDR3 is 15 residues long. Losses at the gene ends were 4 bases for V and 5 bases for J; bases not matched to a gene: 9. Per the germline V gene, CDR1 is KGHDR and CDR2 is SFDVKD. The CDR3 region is CATSDPTTGRTEAFF. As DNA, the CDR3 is TGTGCCACCAGTGACCCAACGACAGGGAGGACTGAAGCTTTCTTT.

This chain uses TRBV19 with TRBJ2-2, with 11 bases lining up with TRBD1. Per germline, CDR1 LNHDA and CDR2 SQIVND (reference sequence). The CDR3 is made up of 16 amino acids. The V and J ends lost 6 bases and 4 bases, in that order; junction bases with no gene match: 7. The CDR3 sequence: CASSHRTGGITGELFF. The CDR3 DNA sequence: TGTGCCAGTAGCCACAGGACAGGGGGCATCACCGGGGAGCTGTTTTTT. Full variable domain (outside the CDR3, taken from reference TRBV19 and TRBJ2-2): DGGITQSPKYLFRKEGQNVTLSCEQNLNHDAMYWYRQDPGQGLRLIYYSQIVNDFQKGDIAEGYSVSREKKESFPLTVTSAQKNPTAFYLCASSHRTGGITGELFFGEGSRLTVL.

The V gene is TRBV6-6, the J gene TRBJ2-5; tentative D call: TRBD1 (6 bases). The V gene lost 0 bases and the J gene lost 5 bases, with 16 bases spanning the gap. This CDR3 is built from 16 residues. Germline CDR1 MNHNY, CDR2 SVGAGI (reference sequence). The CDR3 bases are TGTGCCAGCAGTTACTCGATGGACAGCCCGAGGGAGACCCAGTACTTC. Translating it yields CASSYSMDSPRETQYF.

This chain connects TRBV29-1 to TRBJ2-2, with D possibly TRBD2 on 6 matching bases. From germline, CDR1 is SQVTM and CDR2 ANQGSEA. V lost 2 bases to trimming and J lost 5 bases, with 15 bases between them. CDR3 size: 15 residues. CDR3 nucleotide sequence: TGCAGCGTTGAAAAGCCCGGGGGAAGTACCGGGGAGCTGTTTTTT. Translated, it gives CSVEKPGGSTGELFF.

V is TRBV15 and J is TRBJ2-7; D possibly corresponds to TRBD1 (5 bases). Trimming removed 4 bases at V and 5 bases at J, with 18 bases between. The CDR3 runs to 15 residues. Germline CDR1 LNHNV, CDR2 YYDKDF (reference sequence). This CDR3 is CATSTQGRVAHEQYF. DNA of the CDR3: TGTGCCACCAGCACTCAGGGCAGGGTTGCCCACGAGCAGTACTTC. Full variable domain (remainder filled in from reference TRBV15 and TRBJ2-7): DAMVIQNPRYQVTQFGKPVTLSCSQTLNHNVMYWYQQKSSQAPKLLFHYYDKDFNNEADTPDNFQSRRPNTSFCFLDIRSPGLGDTAMYLCATSTQGRVAHEQYFGPGTRLTVT.

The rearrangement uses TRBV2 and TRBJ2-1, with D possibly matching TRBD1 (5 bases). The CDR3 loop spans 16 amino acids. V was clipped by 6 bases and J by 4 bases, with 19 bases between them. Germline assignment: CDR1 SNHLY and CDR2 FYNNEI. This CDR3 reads CASSILAGLGYNEQFF. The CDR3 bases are TGTGCCAGCAGCATCTTAGCAGGGTTGGGGTACAATGAGCAGTTCTTC.

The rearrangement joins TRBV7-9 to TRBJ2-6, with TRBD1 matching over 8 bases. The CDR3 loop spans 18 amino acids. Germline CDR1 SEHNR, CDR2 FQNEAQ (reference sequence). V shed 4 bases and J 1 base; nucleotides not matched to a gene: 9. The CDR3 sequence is CASSSTQGVGSGANVLTF. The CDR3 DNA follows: TGTGCCAGCAGCTCAACACAGGGGGTCGGATCTGGGGCCAACGTCCTGACTTTC.

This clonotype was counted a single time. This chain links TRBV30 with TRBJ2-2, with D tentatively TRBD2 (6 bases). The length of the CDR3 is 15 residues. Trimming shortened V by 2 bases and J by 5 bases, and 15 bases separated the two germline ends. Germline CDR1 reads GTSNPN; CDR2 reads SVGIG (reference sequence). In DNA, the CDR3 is TGTGCCTGGAGTTATACGGGACTTAAGACCGGGGAGCTGTTTTTT. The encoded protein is CAWSYTGLKTGELFF.

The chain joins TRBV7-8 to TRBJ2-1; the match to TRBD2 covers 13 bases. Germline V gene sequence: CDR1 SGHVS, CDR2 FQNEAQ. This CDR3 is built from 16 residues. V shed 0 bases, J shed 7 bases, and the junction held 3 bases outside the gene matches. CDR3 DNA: TGTGCCAGCAGCTTAGCGCCGGGACTAGCGGGGAATGAGCAGTTCTTC. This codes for CASSLAPGLAGNEQFF.

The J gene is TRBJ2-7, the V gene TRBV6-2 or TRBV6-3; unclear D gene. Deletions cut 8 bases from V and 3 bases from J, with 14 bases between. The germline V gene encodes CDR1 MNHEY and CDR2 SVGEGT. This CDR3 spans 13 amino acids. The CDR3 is CASAAAKVYEQYV. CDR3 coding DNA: TGTGCCAGCGCGGCAGCTAAGGTCTACGAGCAGTACGTC.

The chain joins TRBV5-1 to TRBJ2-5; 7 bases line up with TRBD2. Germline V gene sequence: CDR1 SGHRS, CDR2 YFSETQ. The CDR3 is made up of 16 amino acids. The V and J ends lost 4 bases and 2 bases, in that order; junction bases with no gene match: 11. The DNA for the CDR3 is TGCGCCAGCAGCCGACTGGGCGCGGGGGTACAAGAGACCCAGTACTTC. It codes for CASSRLGAGVQETQYF.

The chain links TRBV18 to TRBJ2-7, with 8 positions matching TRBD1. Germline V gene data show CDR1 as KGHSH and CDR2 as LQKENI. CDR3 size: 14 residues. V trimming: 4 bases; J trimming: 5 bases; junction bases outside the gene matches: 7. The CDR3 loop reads CASSRNRGFNEQYF. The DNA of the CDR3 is TGTGCCAGCTCACGCAACAGGGGGTTCAACGAGCAGTACTTC.

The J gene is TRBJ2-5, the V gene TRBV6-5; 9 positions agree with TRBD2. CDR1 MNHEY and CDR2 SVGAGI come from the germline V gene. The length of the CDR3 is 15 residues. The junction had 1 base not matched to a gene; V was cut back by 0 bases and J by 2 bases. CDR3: CASSYSGLAQETQYF. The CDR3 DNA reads TGTGCCAGCAGTTACTCGGGACTAGCACAAGAGACCCAGTACTTC.

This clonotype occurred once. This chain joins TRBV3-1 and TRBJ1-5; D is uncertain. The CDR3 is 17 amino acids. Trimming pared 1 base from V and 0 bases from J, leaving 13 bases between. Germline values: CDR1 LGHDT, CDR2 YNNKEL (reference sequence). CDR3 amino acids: CASSQGRNTYSNQPQHF. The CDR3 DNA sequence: TGTGCCAGCAGCCAAGGCCGAAACACATATAGCAATCAGCCCCAGCATTTT. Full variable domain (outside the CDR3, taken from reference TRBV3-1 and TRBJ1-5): DTAVSQTPKYLVTQMGNDKSIKCEQNLGHDTMYWYKQDSKKFLKIMFSYNNKELIINETVPNRFSPKSPDKAHLNLHINSLELGDSAVYFCASSQGRNTYSNQPQHFGDGTRLSIL.

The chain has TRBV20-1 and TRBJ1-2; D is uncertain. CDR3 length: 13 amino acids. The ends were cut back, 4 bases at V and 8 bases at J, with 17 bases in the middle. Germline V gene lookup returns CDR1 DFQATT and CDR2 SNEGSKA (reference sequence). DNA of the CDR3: TGCAGTGCTATCCGTACAGAGCGCTCCGGCTACACCTTC. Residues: CSAIRTERSGYTF.

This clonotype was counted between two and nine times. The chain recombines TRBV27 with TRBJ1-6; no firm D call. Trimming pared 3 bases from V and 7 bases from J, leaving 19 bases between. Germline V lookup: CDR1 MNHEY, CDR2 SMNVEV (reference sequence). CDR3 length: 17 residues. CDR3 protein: CASSFGVTLGKNSPLHF. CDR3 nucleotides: TGTGCCAGCAGTTTCGGAGTGACGTTGGGGAAAAATTCACCCCTCCACTTT.

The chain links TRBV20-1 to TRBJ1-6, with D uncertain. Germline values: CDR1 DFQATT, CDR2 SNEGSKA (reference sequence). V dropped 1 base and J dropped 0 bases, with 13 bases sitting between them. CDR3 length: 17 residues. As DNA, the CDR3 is TGCAGTGCTAGAGTAAACGGGCTAAGCTCCTATAATTCACCCCTCCACTTT. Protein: CSARVNGLSSYNSPLHF.